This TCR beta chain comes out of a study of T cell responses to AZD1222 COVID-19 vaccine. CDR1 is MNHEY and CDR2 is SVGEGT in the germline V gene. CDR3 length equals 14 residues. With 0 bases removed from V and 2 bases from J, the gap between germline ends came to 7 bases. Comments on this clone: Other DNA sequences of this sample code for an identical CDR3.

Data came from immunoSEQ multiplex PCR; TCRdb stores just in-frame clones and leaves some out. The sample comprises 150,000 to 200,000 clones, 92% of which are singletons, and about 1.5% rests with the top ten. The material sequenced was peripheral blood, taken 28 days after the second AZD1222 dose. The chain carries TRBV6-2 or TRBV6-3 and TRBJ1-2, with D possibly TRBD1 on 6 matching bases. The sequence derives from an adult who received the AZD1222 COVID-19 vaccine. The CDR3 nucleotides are TGTGCCAGCAGTTACTCGACAGGCAACTATGGCTACACCTTC. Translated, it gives CASSYSTGNYGYTF.